This record covers a single T cell receptor (beta chain). What it binds is not known. This entry belongs to a study of identical twins. Points from the study as a whole: Models predicted less out-of-frame TCR alpha sharing in monozygotic twins than was found. Insertions were reduced in abundant cord blood beta clonotypes but not in memory repertoires.

A universal primer site was incorporated via template switching, and the cDNA contained unique molecular identifiers. Each CDR3 protein gets one entry after TCRdb re-called the 5' RACE reads with MiXCR. The table includes under 900,000 distinct CDR3 sequences, about 12% detected once. There are 17 residues in the CDR3. Trimming stripped 4 bases from V and 1 base from J, with 16 bases between. Looked up from germline, CDR1 is SEHNR and CDR2 is FQNEAQ (reference sequence). In addition, the sample was reused for a study of yellow fever vaccine responses in identical twins.

This receptor was obtained from a young woman in good health. Input material: PBMCs. V usage is TRBV7-9 and J usage is TRBJ2-2, with D possibly being TRBD2 (5 bases). CDR3 nucleotide sequence: TGTGCCAGCAGCTCCCCGGGAATCGCCCTGAACACCGGGGAGCTGTTTTTT. It translates to CASSSPGIALNTGELFF. The full variable domain, completed using reference TRBV7-9 and TRBJ2-2, is DTGVSQNPRHKITKRGQNVTFRCDPISEHNRLYWYRQTLGQGPEFLTYFQNEAQLEKSRLLSDRFSAERPKGSFSTLEIQRTEQGDSAMYLCASSSPGIALNTGELFFGEGSRLTVL.